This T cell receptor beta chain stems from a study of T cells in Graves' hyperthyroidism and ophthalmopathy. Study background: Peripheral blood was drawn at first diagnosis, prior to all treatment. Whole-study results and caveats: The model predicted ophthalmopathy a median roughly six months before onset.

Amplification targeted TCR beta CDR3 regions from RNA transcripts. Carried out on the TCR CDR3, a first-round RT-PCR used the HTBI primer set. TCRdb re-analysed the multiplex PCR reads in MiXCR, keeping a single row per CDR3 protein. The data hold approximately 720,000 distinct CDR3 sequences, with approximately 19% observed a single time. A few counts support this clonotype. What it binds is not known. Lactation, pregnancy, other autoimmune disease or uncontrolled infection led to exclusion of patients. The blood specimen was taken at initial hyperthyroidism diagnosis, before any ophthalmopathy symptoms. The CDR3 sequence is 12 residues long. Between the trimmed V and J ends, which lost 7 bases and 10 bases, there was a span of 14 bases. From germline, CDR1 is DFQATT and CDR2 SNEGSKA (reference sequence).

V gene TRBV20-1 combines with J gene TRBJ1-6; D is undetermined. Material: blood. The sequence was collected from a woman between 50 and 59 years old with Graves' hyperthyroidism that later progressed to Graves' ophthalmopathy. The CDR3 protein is CSVRTAESPLHF. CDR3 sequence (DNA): TGCAGTGTTCGGACGGCGGAATCACCCCTCCACTTT.